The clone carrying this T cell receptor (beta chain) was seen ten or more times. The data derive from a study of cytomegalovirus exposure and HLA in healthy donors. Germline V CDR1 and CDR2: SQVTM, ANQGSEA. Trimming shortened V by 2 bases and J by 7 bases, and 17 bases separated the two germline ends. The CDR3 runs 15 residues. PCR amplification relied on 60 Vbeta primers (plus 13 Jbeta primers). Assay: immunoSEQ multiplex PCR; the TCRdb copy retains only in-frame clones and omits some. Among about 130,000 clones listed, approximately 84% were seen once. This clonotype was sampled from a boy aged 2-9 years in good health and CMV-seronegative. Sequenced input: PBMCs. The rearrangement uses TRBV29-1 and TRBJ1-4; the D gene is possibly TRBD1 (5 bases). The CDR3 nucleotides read TGCAGCGTTGAATGGGGGGATGGGGGTAGTGAAAAACTGTTTTTT. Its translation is CSVEWGDGGSEKLFF.